The entry below describes one TCR beta chain. Antigen unknown. Primers: 60 Vbeta forward and 13 Jbeta reverse. The repertoire was sequenced with immunoSEQ multiplex PCR; TCRdb's copy has only in-frame clones and lacks some. Of 90,000 to 130,000 clones in the sample, approximately 82% are singletons; the top ten hold around an eighth. CDR1 MDHEN and CDR2 SYDVKM come from the germline V gene. The CDR3 consists of 11 residues. Trimming removed 3 bases at V and 7 bases at J, with 7 bases between. Nominally healthy donors provided the samples, though records likely missed some immune exposures. The entry originates in a study of cytomegalovirus exposure and HLA in healthy donors. Overall study context: Ancestry clustering placed roughly four fifths of under 450 genotyped donors in the Caucasian-associated cluster. Study conclusions and caveats: According to an earlier analysis, most TCR beta V segments yielded productive rearrangements about 87% or about 30% of the time. Researchers reportedly found TCR beta sequences accurately predicted most subjects' HLA-A and HLA-B alleles.

This sequence originates from a young man in good health and CMV-seropositive. The sequenced sample was PBMCs. This chain connects TRBV28 to TRBJ2-7, with D possibly TRBD2 on 6 matching bases. The CDR3 bases are TGTGCCAGCAGTTTTGGGGGGGAGCAGTACTTC. Residues: CASSFGGEQYF.